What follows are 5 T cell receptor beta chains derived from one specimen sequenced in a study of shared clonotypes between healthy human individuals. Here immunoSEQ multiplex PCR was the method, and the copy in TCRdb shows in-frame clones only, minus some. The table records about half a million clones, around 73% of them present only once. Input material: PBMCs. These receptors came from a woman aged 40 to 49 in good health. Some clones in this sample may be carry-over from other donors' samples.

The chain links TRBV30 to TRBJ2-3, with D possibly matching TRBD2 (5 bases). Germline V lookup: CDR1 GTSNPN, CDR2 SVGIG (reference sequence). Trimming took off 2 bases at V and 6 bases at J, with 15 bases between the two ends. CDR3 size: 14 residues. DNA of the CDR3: TGTGCCTGGAGTAACAGTGGGAGAGGCGATACGCAGTATTTT. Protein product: CAWSNSGRGDTQYF.

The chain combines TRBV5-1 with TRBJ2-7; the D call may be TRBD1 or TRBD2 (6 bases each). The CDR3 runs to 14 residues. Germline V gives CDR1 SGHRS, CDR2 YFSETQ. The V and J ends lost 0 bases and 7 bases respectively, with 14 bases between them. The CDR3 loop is CASSLVGGLGEQYF. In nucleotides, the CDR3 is TGCGCCAGCAGCTTGGTAGGGGGGCTCGGTGAGCAGTACTTC.

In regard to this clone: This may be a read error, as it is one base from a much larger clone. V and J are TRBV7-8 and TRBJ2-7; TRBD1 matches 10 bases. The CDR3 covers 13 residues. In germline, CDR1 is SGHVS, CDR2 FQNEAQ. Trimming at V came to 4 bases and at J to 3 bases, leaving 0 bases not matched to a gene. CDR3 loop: CASSWDRGYEQYF. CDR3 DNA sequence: TGTGCCAGCAGCTGGGACAGGGGCTACGAGCAGTACTTC.

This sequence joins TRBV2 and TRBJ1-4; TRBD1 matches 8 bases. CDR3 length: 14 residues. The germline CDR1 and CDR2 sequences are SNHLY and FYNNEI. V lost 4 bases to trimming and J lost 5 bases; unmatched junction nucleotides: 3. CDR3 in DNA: TGTGCCAGCAGTGTTAACAGGGGGAATGAAAAACTGTTTTTT. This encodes CASSVNRGNEKLFF.

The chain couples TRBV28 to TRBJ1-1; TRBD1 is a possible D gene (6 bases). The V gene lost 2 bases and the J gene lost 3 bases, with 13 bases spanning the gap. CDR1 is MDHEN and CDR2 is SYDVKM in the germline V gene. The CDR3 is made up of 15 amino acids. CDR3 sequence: CASSLTGLGDTEAFF. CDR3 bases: TGTGCCAGCAGTTTAACAGGGTTGGGGGACACTGAAGCTTTCTTT.